This T cell receptor (beta chain) appears in the sequencing data of a study of T cells in localized non-small cell lung cancer. Clones were read by immunoSEQ multiplex PCR, and TCRdb kept only the in-frame ones, dropping some. The sample has 130,000 or so clones, around 89% seen once. V lost 7 bases and J lost 8, with 6 bases in between. The CDR3 sequence is 11 residues long. Looked up from germline, CDR1 is SNHLY and CDR2 is FYNNEI. This chain links TRBV2 with TRBJ1-6; D gene ambiguous. This sequence was found in a female donor at least 60 years old with stage I lung adenocarcinoma. The source material was peripheral blood, sampled before any cancer treatment. CDR3 region: CASKSDSPLHF. CDR3 sequence (DNA): TGTGCCAGCAAGTCCGATTCACCCCTCCACTTT.